The clone carrying this T cell receptor beta chain was counted between two and nine times. The target antigen is unknown. Terminally differentiated effector memory CD45RA+ cells were excluded from the naive CD8 cells, which were CD45RO-negative and positively selected for CCR7. This sample was taken from a study of shared clonotypes between healthy human individuals. Study background: The donor pool was made up of a couple of women and three men aged 18 to 49.

Overall study findings and caveats: The study found 4.5% to 5% of naive CD4 clonotypes shared across a few donors.

V shed 5 bases, J shed 10 bases, and the junction held 11 bases outside the gene matches. CDR3 length equals 15 residues. CDR1 is LNHDA and CDR2 is SQIVND in the germline V gene (reference sequence). Sorted-subset replicate PCR reactions were performed with approximately 0.2 ug DNA, corresponding to about 30,000 T cell genomes. The repertoire was sequenced with immunoSEQ multiplex PCR; TCRdb's copy has only in-frame clones and lacks some. The table has about 820,000 clones, approximately 92% seen once; the top ten hold around 24%. Sequencing input: naive CD8+ T cells sorted from blood. This receptor was identified in a man aged 25-45 years in good health. This chain uses TRBV19 with TRBJ2-2; TRBD2 aligns across 9 bases. The CDR3 DNA follows: TGTGCCAGTAGTTATGGATTAGCGGGGGTGGCGGAGCTGTTTTTT. Translation gives CASSYGLAGVAELFF. Based on the CDR3 plus reference TRBV19 and TRBJ2-2, the full variable domain is DGGITQSPKYLFRKEGQNVTLSCEQNLNHDAMYWYRQDPGQGLRLIYYSQIVNDFQKGDIAEGYSVSREKKESFPLTVTSAQKNPTAFYLCASSYGLAGVAELFFGEGSRLTVL.